This T cell receptor beta chain was sequenced in a study of blood T cells in healthy people across ages. The CDR3 contains 16 residues. No fewer than 5 micrograms of total RNA were isolated from every sample. With a J-beta primer mix and a sample-barcoded 5' primer, a second PCR ran roughly 6 to 12 cycles. MiXCR was run by TCRdb on the 5' RACE reads, yielding one entry per CDR3 protein. The sample carries 550,000 to 600,000 distinct CDR3 sequences, more than 45% recorded once. The sequenced sample consisted of blood. The chain has TRBV12-3 or TRBV12-4 and TRBJ2-4; TRBD1 is a possible D gene (6 bases). The DNA end favors TRBJ2-5, so the J call may be wrong. This receptor was taken from a man of 80 years or more in good health. The CDR3 bases are TGTGCCAGCAGTTTAGCGCGAGGGGGTCCCCAAGAGACCCAGTACTTC. Translating it yields CASSLARGGPQETQYF.